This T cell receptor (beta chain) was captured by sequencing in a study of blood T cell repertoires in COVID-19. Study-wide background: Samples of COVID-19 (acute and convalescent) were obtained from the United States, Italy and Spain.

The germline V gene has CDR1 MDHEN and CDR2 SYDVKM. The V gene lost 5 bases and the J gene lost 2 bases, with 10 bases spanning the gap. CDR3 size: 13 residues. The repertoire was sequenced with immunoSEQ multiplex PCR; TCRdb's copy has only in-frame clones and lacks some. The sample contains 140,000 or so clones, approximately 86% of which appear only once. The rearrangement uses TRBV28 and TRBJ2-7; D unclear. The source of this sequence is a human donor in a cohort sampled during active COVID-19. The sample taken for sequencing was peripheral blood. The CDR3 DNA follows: TGTGCCAGCAGTCCCCAGCGTCCCTACGAGCAGTACTTC. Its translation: CASSPQRPYEQYF.